The entry below describes one T cell receptor (beta chain). Losses at the gene ends were 2 bases for V and 1 base for J; bases not matched to a gene: 7. CDR3 length: 16 amino acids. The germline gives CDR1 KGHSH, CDR2 LQKENI. Sequencing was performed with immunoSEQ multiplex PCR; in TCRdb, only in-frame clones are kept and a portion is missing. The table has about 330,000 clones, around 80% seen once. This specimen comes from a study of blood T cell repertoires in COVID-19. Sequenced: peripheral blood. The sequence was collected from a woman between 50 and 59 years old with acute or convalescent COVID-19. The chain employs TRBV18 and TRBJ2-5; TRBD2 agrees at 7 bases. In DNA form, the CDR3 reads TGTGCCAGCTCACCATACGGGAGCGGGGCCCAAGAGACCCAGTACTTC. It is translated as CASSPYGSGAQETQYF.